This T cell receptor beta chain originates from a study of PD-1 blockade in mismatch repair-deficient tumors. About the research overall: All were previously treated, progressing patients with around eleven mismatch repair-deficient cancer types.

Study-level results: After pembrolizumab, tumor-resident clones rose rapidly, then generally contracted before radiologic responses.

V gave up 3 bases and J gave up 6 bases, with 18 bases separating them. The CDR3 runs 16 residues. The germline gives CDR1 MNHEY, CDR2 SMNVEV (reference sequence). Comments on this clone: Its antigen remains unidentified.

Profiled with immunoSEQ multiplex PCR; TCRdb holds only in-frame clones, not every one. Among some 110,000 clones listed, 60% to 85% were seen once. PCR or immunohistochemistry showed mismatch repair deficiency in every enrolled patient. TCR sequencing covered a few patients who responded to pembrolizumab. The receptor comes from an adult with mismatch repair-deficient cancer. V gene TRBV27 combines with J gene TRBJ1-5; possible D gene TRBD1, 6 bases. The sample in question was peripheral blood, obtained 60 weeks after starting pembrolizumab. CDR3 DNA sequence: TGTGCCAGCAGTTTGTCCGCAGGGGAAAGGGGTCAGCCCCAGCATTTT. Translation: CASSLSAGERGQPQHF.